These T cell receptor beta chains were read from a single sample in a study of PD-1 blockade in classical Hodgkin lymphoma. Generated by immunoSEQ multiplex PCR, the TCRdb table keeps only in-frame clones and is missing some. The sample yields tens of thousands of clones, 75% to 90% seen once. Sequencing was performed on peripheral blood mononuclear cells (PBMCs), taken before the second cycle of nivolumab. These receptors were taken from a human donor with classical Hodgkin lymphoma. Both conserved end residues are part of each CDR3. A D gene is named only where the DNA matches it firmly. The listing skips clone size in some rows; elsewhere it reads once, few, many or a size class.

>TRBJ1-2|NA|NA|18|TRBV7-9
CASSPRTAFLVPPYGYTF
TGTGCCAGCAGCCCACGGACAGCCTTCCTAGTTCCCCCTTATGGCTACACCTTC
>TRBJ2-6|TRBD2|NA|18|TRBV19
CASSFGVAGSSGANVLTF
TGTGCCAGTAGCTTTGGAGTAGCGGGAAGCTCTGGGGCCAACGTCCTGACTTTC
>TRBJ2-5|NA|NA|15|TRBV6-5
CASSYGRGGGETQYF
TGTGCCAGCAGTTACGGCAGGGGAGGGGGAGAGACCCAGTACTTC
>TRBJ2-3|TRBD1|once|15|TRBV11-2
CASSGDRGLTDTQYF
TGTGCCAGCAGCGGGGACAGGGGCCTAACAGATACGCAGTATTTT
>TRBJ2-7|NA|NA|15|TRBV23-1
CASSLRQRPPTKQYF
TGCGCCAGCAGTCTAAGACAGAGACCTCCTACGAAGCAGTACTTC
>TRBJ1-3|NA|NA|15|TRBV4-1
CASSQGALSGNTIYF
TGCGCCAGCAGCCAAGGGGCCCTCTCTGGAAACACCATATATTTT
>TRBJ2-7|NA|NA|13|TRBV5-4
CASSLASTYEQYF
TGTGCCAGCAGCTTGGCTAGTACCTACGAGCAGTACTTC
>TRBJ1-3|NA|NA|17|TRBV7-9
CASSLILGVLSGNTIYF
TGTGCCAGCAGCTTGATATTGGGGGTTCTTTCTGGAAACACCATATATTTT
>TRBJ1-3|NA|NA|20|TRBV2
CASSHDRDSRWTYSGNTIYF
TGTGCCAGCAGCCACGATAGGGACTCACGATGGACTTACTCTGGAAACACCATATATTTT
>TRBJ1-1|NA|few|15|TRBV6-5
CASSYRRGGNTEAFF
TGTGCCAGCAGTTACCGCAGGGGAGGGAACACTGAAGCTTTCTTT
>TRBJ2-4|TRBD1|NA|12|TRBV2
CASRDRGGIQYF
TGTGCCAGCAGGGACAGGGGTGGCATTCAGTACTTC
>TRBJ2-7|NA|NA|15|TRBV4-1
CASSSTTDGTYEQYF
TGCGCCAGCAGCTCCACAACCGACGGCACCTACGAGCAGTACTTC
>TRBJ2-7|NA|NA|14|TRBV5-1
CASSFAGGAYEQYF
TGCGCCAGCAGCTTTGCCGGGGGTGCCTACGAGCAGTACTTC
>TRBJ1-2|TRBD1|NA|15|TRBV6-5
CASSRLTWTGDGYTF
TGTGCCAGCAGTCGACTTACCTGGACAGGGGATGGCTACACCTTC
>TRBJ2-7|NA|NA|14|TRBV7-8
CASSFDSFSYEQYF
TGTGCCAGCAGCTTCGACAGTTTCTCCTACGAGCAGTACTTC
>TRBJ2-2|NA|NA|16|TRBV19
CASSIETGRSTGELFF
TGTGCCAGTAGTATAGAGACAGGGAGGAGCACCGGGGAGCTGTTTTTT
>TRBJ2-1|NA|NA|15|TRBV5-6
CASSLEGRRYNEQFF
TGTGCCAGCAGCTTGGAGGGCCGACGCTACAATGAGCAGTTCTTC
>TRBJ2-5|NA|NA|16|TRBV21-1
CASSKARDRGGETQYF
TGTGCCAGCAGCAAAGCACGGGACAGGGGCGGAGAGACCCAGTACTTC
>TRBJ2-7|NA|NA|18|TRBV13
CASSLVEGSPSSAYEQYF
TGTGCCAGCAGCTTAGTGGAGGGGTCCCCCTCCTCAGCCTACGAGCAGTACTTC
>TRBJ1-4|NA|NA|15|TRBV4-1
CASSQVGGAREKLFF
TGCGCCAGCAGCCAAGTTGGGGGGGCACGTGAAAAACTGTTTTTT
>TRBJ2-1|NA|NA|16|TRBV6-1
CASSEGFRARNNEQFF
TGTGCCAGCAGTGAAGGGTTCAGGGCCCGCAACAATGAGCAGTTCTTC
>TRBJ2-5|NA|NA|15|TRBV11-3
CASSLGAGQWETQYF
TGTGCCAGCAGCTTAGGGGCGGGTCAATGGGAGACCCAGTACTTC
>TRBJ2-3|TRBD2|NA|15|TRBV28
CASSLTASGGYTQYF
TGTGCCAGCAGTTTAACGGCTAGCGGGGGATATACGCAGTATTTT
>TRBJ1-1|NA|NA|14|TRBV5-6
CASTPGWGLGEAFF
TGTGCCAGCACCCCTGGGTGGGGTCTAGGTGAAGCTTTCTTT
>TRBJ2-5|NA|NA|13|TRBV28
CASRDTLQETQYF
TGTGCCAGCAGGGACACCCTCCAAGAGACCCAGTACTTC
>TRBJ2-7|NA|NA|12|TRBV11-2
CASSLDRHEQYF
TGTGCCAGCAGCTTAGATCGTCACGAGCAGTACTTC
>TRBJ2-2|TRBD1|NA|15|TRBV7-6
CASSPGTANTGELFF
TGTGCCAGCAGCCCAGGGACAGCGAACACCGGGGAGCTGTTTTTT
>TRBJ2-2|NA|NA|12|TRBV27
CASSLLGGELFF
TGTGCCAGCAGTTTATTGGGCGGGGAGCTGTTTTTT
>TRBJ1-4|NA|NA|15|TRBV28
CASSTAVRGNEKLFF
TGTGCCAGCAGTACCGCCGTTAGGGGTAATGAAAAACTGTTTTTT
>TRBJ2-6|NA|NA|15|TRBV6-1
CASSEFWVGANVLTF
TGTGCCAGCAGTGAATTTTGGGTTGGGGCCAACGTCCTGACTTTC
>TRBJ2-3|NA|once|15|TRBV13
CASSSLPASTDTQYF
TGTGCCAGCAGCTCACTACCCGCTAGCACAGATACGCAGTATTTT
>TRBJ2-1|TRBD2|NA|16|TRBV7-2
CASSAHSSGPNNEQFF
TGTGCCAGCAGCGCACACTCTAGCGGACCTAACAATGAGCAGTTCTTC
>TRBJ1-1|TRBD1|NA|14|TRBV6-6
CASTQGQGYPEAFF
TGTGCCAGCACCCAGGGACAGGGGTACCCTGAAGCTTTCTTT
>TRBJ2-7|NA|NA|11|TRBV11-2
CASSQPHEQYF
TGTGCCAGCAGCCAACCCCACGAGCAGTACTTC
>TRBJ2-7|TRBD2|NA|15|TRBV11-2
CASSTRLAGLVEQYF
TGTGCCAGCAGCACACGACTAGCGGGTTTAGTGGAGCAGTACTTC
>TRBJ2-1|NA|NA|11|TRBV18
CASSPRVEQFF
TGTGCCAGCTCACCAAGGGTCGAGCAGTTCTTC
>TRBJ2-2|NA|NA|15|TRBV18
CASSPQYANTGELFF
TGTGCCAGCTCACCTCAGTACGCGAACACCGGGGAGCTGTTTTTT
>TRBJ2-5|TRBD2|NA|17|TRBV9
CASSVGGLAAGEETQYF
TGTGCCAGCAGCGTAGGAGGTTTGGCAGCGGGAGAGGAGACCCAGTACTTC
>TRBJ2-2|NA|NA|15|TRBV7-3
CASSLGTANTGELFF
TGTGCCAGCAGCTTGGGGACGGCGAACACCGGGGAGCTGTTTTTT
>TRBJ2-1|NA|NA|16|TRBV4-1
CASSRSRSSSYNEQFF
TGCGCCAGCAGCCGCTCTCGGTCTAGCTCCTACAATGAGCAGTTCTTC
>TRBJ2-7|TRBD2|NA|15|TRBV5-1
CASSLMLAGGGEQYF
TGCGCCAGCAGCTTGATGTTAGCGGGAGGTGGAGAGCAGTACTTC
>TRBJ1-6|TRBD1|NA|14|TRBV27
CASTDGQGRSPLHF
TGTGCCAGCACCGATGGACAGGGGCGGTCACCCCTCCACTTT
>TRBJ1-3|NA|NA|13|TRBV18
CASSPPGGARIDF
TGTGCCAGCTCACCACCGGGGGGAGCACGCATCGATTTT
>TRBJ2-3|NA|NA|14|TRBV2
CASSESGFTDTQYF
TGTGCCAGCAGTGAATCCGGGTTCACAGATACGCAGTATTTT
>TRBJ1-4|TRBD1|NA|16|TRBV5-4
CASSKQPGQGIEKLFF
TGTGCCAGCAGCAAACAACCGGGACAGGGGATTGAAAAACTGTTTTTT
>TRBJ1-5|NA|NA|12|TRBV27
CATREGNQPQHF
TGTGCCACCAGAGAAGGCAATCAGCCCCAGCATTTT